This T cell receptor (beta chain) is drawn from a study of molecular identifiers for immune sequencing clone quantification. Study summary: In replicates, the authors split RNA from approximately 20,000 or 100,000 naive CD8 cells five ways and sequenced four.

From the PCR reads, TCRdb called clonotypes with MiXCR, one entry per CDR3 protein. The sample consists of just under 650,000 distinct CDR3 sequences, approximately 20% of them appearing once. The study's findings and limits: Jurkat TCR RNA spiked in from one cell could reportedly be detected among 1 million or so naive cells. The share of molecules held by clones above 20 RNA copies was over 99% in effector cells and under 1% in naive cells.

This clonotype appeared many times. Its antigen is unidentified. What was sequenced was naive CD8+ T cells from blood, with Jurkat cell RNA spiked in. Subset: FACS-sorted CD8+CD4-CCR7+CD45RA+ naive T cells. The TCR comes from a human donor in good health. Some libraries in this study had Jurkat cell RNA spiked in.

The CDR3 sequence is CSARLGASLLSTDTQYF. In DNA, the CDR3 is TGCAGTGCTAGACTCGGGGCTAGTCTACTTAGCACAGATACGCAGTATTTT. V and J are TRBV20-1 and TRBJ2-3; D is perhaps TRBD1 or TRBD2 (5 bases each). The CDR3 contains 17 residues. Germline V gene data show CDR1 as DFQATT and CDR2 as SNEGSKA (reference sequence). V lost 2 bases, J lost 0 bases, and 18 bases lay in between.